The entry below gives a single T cell receptor beta chain sequence along with its context. This specimen comes from a study of blood T cell repertoires in COVID-19. Whole-study context: The United States, Italy and Spain provided the acute and convalescent COVID-19 samples. PBMCs, B-cell-depleted T cells, or T cells provided the cDNA or gDNA that made up the material.

In the study's own analysis: Researchers report that nucleated cell counts were estimated from reference gene primer amplification. Data came from immunoSEQ multiplex PCR; TCRdb stores just in-frame clones and leaves some out. Clone size and the V and J calls come from that table; the DNA yielded D and trimming. The sample includes roughly 250,000 clones, about 85% of them seen just once. Germline-derived CDR1 and CDR2 are LNHDA and SQIVND (reference sequence). With V trimmed by 5 bases and J by 7 bases, 4 bases remained unmatched. This CDR3 spans 14 amino acids. This clonotype was obtained from a man aged 35 to 55 with acute or convalescent COVID-19. V is TRBV19 and J is TRBJ1-6, with 8 bases matching TRBD1. Source material: peripheral blood. The CDR3 loop reads CASSPDRGNSPLHF. CDR3 DNA: TGTGCCAGTAGTCCCGACAGGGGCAATTCACCCCTCCACTTT.